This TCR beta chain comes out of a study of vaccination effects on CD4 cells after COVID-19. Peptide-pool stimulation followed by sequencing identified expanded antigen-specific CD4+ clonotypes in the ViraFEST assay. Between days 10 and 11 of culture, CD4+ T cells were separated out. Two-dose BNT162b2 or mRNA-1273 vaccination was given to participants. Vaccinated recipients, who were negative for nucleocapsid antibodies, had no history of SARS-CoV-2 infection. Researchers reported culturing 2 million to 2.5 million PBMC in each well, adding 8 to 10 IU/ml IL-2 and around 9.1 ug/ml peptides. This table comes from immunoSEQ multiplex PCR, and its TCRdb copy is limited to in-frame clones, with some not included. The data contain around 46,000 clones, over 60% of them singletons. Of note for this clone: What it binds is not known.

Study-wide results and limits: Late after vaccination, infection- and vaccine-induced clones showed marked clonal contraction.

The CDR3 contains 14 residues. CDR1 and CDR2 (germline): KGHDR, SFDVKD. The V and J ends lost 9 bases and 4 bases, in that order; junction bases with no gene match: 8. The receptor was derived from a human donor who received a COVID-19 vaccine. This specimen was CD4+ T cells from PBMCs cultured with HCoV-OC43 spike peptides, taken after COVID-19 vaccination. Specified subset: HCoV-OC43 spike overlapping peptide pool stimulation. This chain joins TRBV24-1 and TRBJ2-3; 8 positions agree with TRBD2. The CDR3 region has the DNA TGTGCCACCGGTGGGCGGGAGGAGGCAGATACGCAGTATTTT. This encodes CATGGREEADTQYF.